The entry below gives a single T cell receptor beta chain sequence along with its context. CDR3 length: 13 residues. V lost 10 bases, J lost 0 bases, and 12 bases lay in between. The germline CDR1 and CDR2 sequences are ENHRY and SYGVKD. This sample was included in a study of blood T cell repertoires in COVID-19. Libraries were prepared by immunoSEQ multiplex PCR; TCRdb keeps only in-frame clonotypes and omits some of them. The sample comprises roughly 300,000 clones, 85% to 90% of which are singletons, and about 10% rests with the top ten. This chain uses TRBV10-3 with TRBJ1-1; TRBD1 is a possible D gene (5 bases). Sequencing used PBMCs or T cells enriched from blood (not recorded which). The clonotype comes from a woman aged 18-29 years who had recovered from COVID-19. CDR3 amino acids: CATKGPLNTEAFF. The CDR3 DNA follows: TGTGCCACCAAGGGGCCTCTGAACACTGAAGCTTTCTTT.